This T cell receptor beta chain comes out of a study of blood T cell repertoires in COVID-19. Study overall: Material from acute and convalescent COVID-19 was sourced from the United States, Italy and Spain.

TCRdb's table, derived via immunoSEQ multiplex PCR, lists solely in-frame clones and lacks some. The table lists more than 250,000 clones, about 83% of them singletons. Cohorts were assigned according to the clinical history that participants reported. V lost 0 bases, J lost 10 bases, and 11 bases lay in between. There are 14 residues in the CDR3. The germline CDR1 and CDR2 sequences are SGDLS and YYNGEE. The clonotype originates from a middle-aged woman who had recovered from COVID-19. The source material was PBMCs or T cells enriched from blood (not recorded which). The J gene is TRBJ1-6, the V gene TRBV9; no firm D call. The CDR3 bases are TGTGCCAGCAGCGTAGAAGGAATGGGCTCACCCCTCCACTTT. Its translation is CASSVEGMGSPLHF.